The rows below give T cell receptor beta chains drawn from one sample of a study of blood T cell repertoires in COVID-19. The table came from immunoSEQ multiplex PCR; TCRdb's copy has only in-frame clones and leaves some out. The repertoire holds 170,000 or so clones, with 65% to 90% as singletons. The material sequenced was peripheral blood. These receptors all stem from a man in his fifties with active or convalescent COVID-19. Each CDR3 is given with its conserved first and last residue. Each record gives: V gene, CDR3 protein.

TRBV11-2 CASSLVRGLDTQYF
TRBV28 CASRPGQANEKLHGYTF
TRBV19 CASRGLAGETQYF
TRBV28 CASSLRGLYGYTF
TRBV4-3 CASSQDWDRGTDTQYF
TRBV24-1 CATSDSGTSGRLETQYF
TRBV5-1 CASSPTLAGVQETQYF
TRBV24-1 CATSDPGQGHGYTF
TRBV7-9 CASSLGLAGTGELFF
TRBV5-1 CASSLGGTANNEKLFF
TRBV7-6 CASSLRVQGYNEQFF
TRBV11-1 CASSPSGEETQYF
TRBV10-1 CASSESLFQPQHF
TRBV7-3 CASSSSGTSGTEAFF
TRBV19 CASSARTGGNSPLHF
TRBV5-1 CASSSTGGTYEQYF
TRBV3-1/TRBV3-2 CASSQDQGYSGNTIYF
TRBV7-6 CASSRAGTEAFF
TRBV7-2 CASSLEAGNEQYF
TRBV25-1 CASSLPGQFLHF
TRBV2 CASSETGGMNTEAFF
TRBV6-6 CASSFGLAGPYEQYF
TRBV5-1 CASSLVPSGSGTDTQYF
TRBV6-4 CASNYGAGQETQYF
TRBV7-9 CASSLGPNSPLHF
TRBV5-1 CASSSLGKGEQFF
TRBV7-2 CASSLSGSSYEQYF
TRBV18 CASSRDRTSYNEQFF
TRBV7-2 CASSGAPSSYYEQYF
TRBV4-2 CASSQVQGSGNQPQHF
TRBV4-1 CASSQVATFEQYF
TRBV7-2 CASSSSGTSAQRGGYTF
TRBV15 CATSNQRDNPDTQYF
TRBV19 CASSNAGGLTSTNEKLFF
TRBV28 CASILSGSQETQYF
TRBV5-6 CASSPGPQETQYF
TRBV6-5 CASRPGTQSNTEAFF
TRBV30 CAWAGTVRGNTIYF
TRBV19 CASSPRTGEGVAIAFF
TRBV20-1 CSASMTGGSYEQYF
TRBV6-5 CASSWTVNQPQHF
TRBV7-2 CASRGQGNTEAFF
TRBV12-5 CASSGTGVQGGGYTF
TRBV10-1 CASSVQGRQPQHF